One sample yielded the 30 T cell receptor beta chains listed below, sequenced in a study of Ad26.COV2.S vaccination and SARS-CoV-2 variants (dated by TCRdb to 2020 to 2022). The library was produced with the immunoSEQ multiplex PCR assay. TCRdb holds this immuneACCESS table with in-frame rearrangements only. Some clones are missing; in checked studies, unresolved V genes explain under half, and the rest has no known cause. Present in this sample are roughly 700,000 clones, about 90% of which were seen just once. The ten top clones hold about 1.5% of the sample. The treatment or condition label for this specimen denotes: around 19 received Ad26.COV2.S at low or high dose, single or two shots; about 5 received placebo; per-sample allocation not given. Repertoires of vaccine and placebo recipients were sequenced from samples collected on day 63 after the first injection. The sequenced sample was peripheral blood, obtained in a trial of Ad26.COV2.S vaccine versus placebo. Receptor source: a person between 18 and 59 years old who received the Ad26.COV2.S COVID-19 vaccine or a placebo.

The genes are TRBV5-1 and TRBJ2-1; D might be TRBD2 (5 bases). This CDR3 is built from 16 residues. V lost 1 base, J lost 0 bases, and 11 bases lay in between. CDR1 SGHRS and CDR2 YFSETQ come from the germline V gene. Written as DNA, the CDR3 is TGCGCCAGCAGCTTGAGAGGGTTAGACTCCTACAATGAGCAGTTCTTC. The encoded protein is CASSLRGLDSYNEQFF.

The chain uses TRBV19 and TRBJ1-2; a possible D gene is TRBD1 (5 bases). Trimming removed 3 bases at V and 6 bases at J, with 5 bases between. This CDR3 comprises 11 residues. Germline CDR1 LNHDA, CDR2 SQIVND (reference sequence). CDR3 in amino acids: CASSMGDGYTF. The CDR3 nucleotides are TGTGCCAGTAGTATGGGGGATGGCTACACCTTC.

The V call is TRBV30, the J call TRBJ2-7; possible D gene TRBD1, 5 bases. V lost 0 bases and J 10 bases, leaving 25 bases between the germline ends. The CDR3 is 16 amino acids. CDR1 is GTSNPN and CDR2 is SVGIG in the germline V gene (reference sequence). The CDR3 DNA reads as TGTGCCTGGAGTGTATTACGTCGTACCCAGGGTTCGAGTCAGTACTTC. The encoded protein is CAWSVLRRTQGSSQYF.

The chain has TRBV6-5 and TRBJ1-4; possible D gene TRBD1, 5 bases. The CDR3 is 16 residues long. Germline V gives CDR1 MNHEY, CDR2 SVGAGI. Trimming took off 0 bases at V and 4 bases at J, with 12 bases between the two ends. CDR3 bases: TGTGCCAGCAGTTACTCGGGGGACGGCTATAATGAAAAACTGTTTTTT. It is translated as CASSYSGDGYNEKLFF.

The rearrangement joins TRBV4-3 to TRBJ2-2; 10 nucleotides agree with TRBD1. Germline V gives CDR1 LGHNA, CDR2 YSLEER. The V and J ends lost 4 bases and 2 bases, in that order; junction bases with no gene match: 4. The CDR3 contains 16 residues. As DNA, the CDR3 is TGCGCCAGCAGCCTCCGGGACAGGGGCAACACCGGGGAGCTGTTTTTT. It encodes CASSLRDRGNTGELFF.

This clone was detected a few times. The V and J genes are TRBV18 and TRBJ1-5; D ambiguous. CDR1 and CDR2 (germline): KGHSH, LQKENI. Deletions cut 3 bases from V and 2 bases from J, with 17 bases between. The CDR3 length is 17 residues. In DNA, the CDR3 is TGTGCCAGCTCACCTGGTGGCGGGGTCGAGGGCAATCAGCCCCAGCATTTT. Amino acids: CASSPGGGVEGNQPQHF.

The rearrangement joins TRBV7-2 to TRBJ1-2, with a weak D call TRBD1 (6 bases). CDR3 length equals 16 residues. Trimming cost V 6 bases and J 8 bases, with 25 bases left between them. The germline V gene has CDR1 SGHTA and CDR2 FQGNSA. This CDR3 reads CASSIPGLRRGPGYTF. The CDR3 region has the DNA TGTGCCAGCAGTATTCCGGGACTCAGGCGGGGGCCCGGCTACACCTTC. Filled out from reference TRBV7-2 and TRBJ1-2, the complete variable domain reads GAGVSQSPSNKVTEKGKDVELRCDPISGHTALYWYRQSLGQGLEFLIYFQGNSAPDKSGLPSDRFSAERTGGSVSTLTIQRTQQEDSAVYLCASSIPGLRRGPGYTFGSGTRLTVV.

The rearrangement links TRBV5-1 to TRBJ2-3, with 7 bases matching TRBD1. The J segment lost 2 bases and the V segment lost 4 bases, leaving 16 bases of the junction unmatched. Germline V lookup: CDR1 SGHRS, CDR2 YFSETQ. The CDR3 is 18 amino acids. CDR3 nucleotides: TGCGCCAGCAGCCTGGTGGGACAGAGCCTTACCCCCACAGATACGCAGTATTTT. It is translated as CASSLVGQSLTPTDTQYF.

This clone has just one count. The chain is built from TRBV27 and TRBJ1-1; TRBD1 matches 8 bases. After removal of 5 bases from V and 7 bases from J, the junction contained 9 bases not matched to a gene. Germline values: CDR1 MNHEY, CDR2 SMNVEV (reference sequence). The CDR3 length is 14 residues. The CDR3 DNA is TGTGCCAGCAGTAAGCGGGACAGGAAGAATGAAGCTTTCTTT. Translating gives CASSKRDRKNEAFF.

In DNA form, the CDR3 reads TGTGCCAGCAGTTACTCGATTACCGTAACCTACGAGCAGTACTTC. This encodes CASSYSITVTYEQYF. The V gene is TRBV6-5, the J gene TRBJ2-7; no definite D call. Trimming took off 0 bases at V and 2 bases at J, with 11 bases between the two ends. This CDR3 contains 15 residues. Germline CDR1 reads MNHEY; CDR2 reads SVGAGI.

This chain joins TRBV11-2 and TRBJ2-5; 10 positions agree with TRBD2. The trim removed 6 bases at V and 7 bases at J, leaving 8 bases unmatched. CDR1 and CDR2 (germline): SGHAT, FQNNGV. This CDR3 is built from 14 residues. The CDR3 spells CASRLAGQGWTQYF. In nucleotides, the CDR3 is TGTGCCAGCAGACTAGCGGGGCAGGGCTGGACCCAGTACTTC.

The chain carries TRBV2 and TRBJ2-7; possibly TRBD1 for D (6 bases). In germline, CDR1 is SNHLY, CDR2 FYNNEI. The CDR3 is made up of 14 amino acids. The V gene lost 10 bases and the J gene lost 1 base, with 17 bases spanning the gap. The CDR3 here is CATKQDSDSYEQYF. DNA for the CDR3: TGTGCCACCAAACAGGACAGTGATTCCTACGAGCAGTACTTC.

The chain recombines TRBV10-3 with TRBJ2-5, with 13 bases that match TRBD2. The CDR3 sequence is 16 residues long. Germline V gene sequence: CDR1 ENHRY, CDR2 SYGVKD. V lost 2 bases to trimming and J lost 3 bases; unmatched junction nucleotides: 3. DNA for the CDR3: TGTGCCATCAGTGAGGGACTAGCGGGGGTAAAAGAGACCCAGTACTTC. Its protein is CAISEGLAGVKETQYF.

V gene TRBV19 combines with J gene TRBJ1-4; no clear D. Germline V gives CDR1 LNHDA, CDR2 SQIVND (reference sequence). Trimming stripped 6 bases from V and 7 bases from J, with 18 bases between. The CDR3 length is 15 residues. CDR3 in amino acids: CASRPQRGGSEKLFF. In nucleotides, the CDR3 is TGTGCCAGTAGGCCCCAACGCGGAGGGAGTGAAAAACTGTTTTTT. Based on the CDR3 plus reference TRBV19 and TRBJ1-4, the full variable domain is DGGITQSPKYLFRKEGQNVTLSCEQNLNHDAMYWYRQDPGQGLRLIYYSQIVNDFQKGDIAEGYSVSREKKESFPLTVTSAQKNPTAFYLCASRPQRGGSEKLFFGSGTQLSVL.

This clone was detected a few times. The rearrangement joins TRBV3-1 (or the pseudogene TRBV3-2) to TRBJ2-5, with D unresolved. CDR1 LGHDT and CDR2 YNNKEL come from the germline V gene (reference sequence). Trimming took 1 base from V and 3 from J, leaving 9 bases between them. The CDR3 has 14 amino acids. The chain's CDR3 is CASSQVGREETQYF. In nucleotides, the CDR3 is TGTGCCAGCAGCCAAGTCGGACGGGAAGAGACCCAGTACTTC.

This clone was counted once. This chain joins TRBV21-1 and TRBJ1-1. TRBV21-1 is an annotated pseudogene. The length of the CDR3 is 15 residues. The DNA of the CDR3 is TGTGCCAGCACCTCTACCCTTTACAGAGGTACTGAAGCTTTCTTT. It yields the protein CASTSTLYRGTEAFF.

V and J are TRBV7-2 and TRBJ1-6, with D possibly being TRBD1 (6 bases). The V gene's germline CDR1 is SGHTA and CDR2 FQGNSA. This CDR3 is 15 amino acids long. Trimming stripped 0 bases from V and 10 bases from J, with 13 bases between. CDR3 DNA: TGTGCCAGCAGCTTAGCAGCAGGGGCCGGCTCACCCCTCCACTTT. It translates to CASSLAAGAGSPLHF.

This clone came up a few times. This chain joins TRBV6-4 and TRBJ1-1; D is unclear. V gave up 3 bases and J gave up 1 base, with 9 bases separating them. The CDR3 is 14 residues long. Germline V gives CDR1 MRHNA, CDR2 SNTAGT. As DNA, the CDR3 is TGTGCCAGCAGTGATAGCGACAAGAACACTGAAGCTTTCTTT. Translation gives CASSDSDKNTEAFF.

This rearrangement joins TRBV27 to TRBJ2-5; TRBD2 agrees at 7 bases. Germline V gives CDR1 MNHEY, CDR2 SMNVEV (reference sequence). The CDR3 totals 13 residues. J gave up 2 bases and V 6 bases, and 3 bases lay outside the gene matches. CDR3 loop: CASRGEGQETQYF. The CDR3 DNA sequence: TGTGCCAGCAGAGGGGAGGGTCAAGAGACCCAGTACTTC.

J is TRBJ2-5 and V is TRBV19, with TRBD2 matching 14 bases. The germline V gene has CDR1 LNHDA and CDR2 SQIVND (reference sequence). J lost 1 base, V lost 5 bases, and 6 bases had no gene match. This CDR3 comprises 17 residues. CDR3 nucleotides: TGTGCCAGTAGTCCCAGGACTAGCGGGAGGCTCCAAGAGACCCAGTACTTC. As protein: CASSPRTSGRLQETQYF.

This clone was picked up one time. V gene TRBV18 combines with J gene TRBJ1-5; D is possibly TRBD1 (5 bases). The germline V gene has CDR1 KGHSH and CDR2 LQKENI. The CDR3 length is 15 residues. Trimming shortened V by 4 bases and J by 7 bases, and 17 bases separated the two germline ends. DNA of the CDR3: TGTGCCAGCTCACAGGGAGGGACCGCAGACCAGCCCCAGCATTTT. As protein: CASSQGGTADQPQHF.

Worth noting for this clone: This sample also contains other DNA sequences that code for the same CDR3. This sequence joins TRBV12-3 or TRBV12-4 and TRBJ1-1; no clear D gene. V lost 2 bases and J 4 bases, leaving 8 bases between the germline ends. This CDR3 contains 13 residues. This CDR3 is CASSLSSGTEAFF. CDR3 DNA sequence: TGTGCCAGCAGTTTAAGTTCGGGCACTGAAGCTTTCTTT.

V usage is TRBV7-2 and J usage is TRBJ1-2; 9 positions agree with TRBD1. CDR1 and CDR2 (germline): SGHTA, FQGNSA. V lost 11 bases, J lost 2 bases, and 6 bases stayed unmatched. The CDR3 has 13 amino acids. This CDR3 reads CAEGDRVNYGYTF. The CDR3 nucleotides read TGTGCCGAAGGGGACAGGGTAAACTATGGCTACACCTTC.

This chain joins TRBV7-9 and TRBJ2-5, with D maybe TRBD1 (5 bases). V gave up 2 bases and J gave up 5 bases, with 18 bases separating them. This CDR3 is 16 amino acids long. The germline CDR1 and CDR2 sequences are SEHNR and FQNEAQ (reference sequence). For the CDR3, the DNA is TGTGCCAGCAGCTTACTTGTGGCAGGGCAATGGGAGACCCAGTACTTC. Protein sequence: CASSLLVAGQWETQYF.

The gene calls are TRBV5-1 and TRBJ2-2; D might be TRBD1 (6 bases). Trimming removed 6 bases at V and 3 bases at J, with 9 bases between. This CDR3 spans 13 amino acids. Germline-derived CDR1 and CDR2 are SGHRS and YFSETQ. As DNA, the CDR3 is TGCGCCAGCAAGGGGGTCGACACCGGGGAGCTGTTTTTT. Protein product: CASKGVDTGELFF.

The chain links TRBV5-1 to TRBJ2-7; TRBD2 matches at 8 bases. The CDR3 contains 15 residues. The germline gives CDR1 SGHRS, CDR2 YFSETQ. Trimming cost V 3 bases and J 4 bases; bases outside gene matches: 9. The CDR3 reads CASSSSAGALYEQYF. The CDR3 bases are TGCGCCAGCAGCTCCTCAGCGGGAGCGCTTTACGAGCAGTACTTC.

The chain uses TRBV6-5 and TRBJ1-4; D perhaps matches TRBD1 (5 bases). Germline loops: CDR1 MNHEY, CDR2 SVGAGI. V lost 3 bases and J lost 5, with 10 bases in between. The CDR3 runs 14 residues. CDR3 sequence (DNA): TGTGCCAGCAGTTATGCGGGGGTAAATGAAAAACTGTTTTTT. It translates to CASSYAGVNEKLFF.

This chain connects TRBV9 to TRBJ2-1; no clear D. The CDR3 covers 15 residues. With 1 base removed from V and 6 bases from J, the gap between germline ends came to 14 bases. The germline V gene encodes CDR1 SGDLS and CDR2 YYNGEE. Here the CDR3 reads CASSVQSLPGNEQFF. The CDR3 DNA is TGTGCCAGCAGCGTACAATCCCTCCCAGGCAATGAGCAGTTCTTC.

This clone has just one count. The chain has TRBV7-2 and TRBJ2-7; 8 nucleotides agree with TRBD2. The CDR3 contains 16 residues. V lost 1 base and J lost 3; bases outside the gene matches: 8. Per germline, CDR1 SGHTA and CDR2 FQGNSA. This CDR3 reads CASSLVSLAGNYEQYF. CDR3 coding DNA: TGTGCCAGCAGCTTAGTTTCGCTAGCGGGCAACTACGAGCAGTACTTC.

This clone was observed a few times. V gene TRBV19 combines with J gene TRBJ1-5; D perhaps matches TRBD1 (5 bases). Germline V CDR1 and CDR2: LNHDA, SQIVND (reference sequence). V was pared by 3 bases and J by 4 bases, with 13 bases between. CDR3 length: 15 residues. The CDR3 DNA reads as TGTGCCAGTAGTATTACTGGGGGACCTAATCAGCCCCAGCATTTT. This codes for CASSITGGPNQPQHF. The full variable domain, rest sourced from reference TRBV19 and TRBJ1-5, is DGGITQSPKYLFRKEGQNVTLSCEQNLNHDAMYWYRQDPGQGLRLIYYSQIVNDFQKGDIAEGYSVSREKKESFPLTVTSAQKNPTAFYLCASSITGGPNQPQHFGDGTRLSIL.